What follows is one T cell receptor (beta chain) and its context. These data originate in a study of response to subunit inactivated influenza vaccine. TCRdb reprocessed the RT-PCR reads via MiXCR and lists one record per CDR3 protein. The sample holds about 540,000 distinct CDR3 sequences; roughly 25% are singletons and the top ten take 2.5% to 3%. This sample also belongs to another study, concerning T cells expressing NK-cell markers. That study reports: cDNA encoding TCR beta was synthesized via 5'RACE template switching incorporating UMIs. Within several experiments, an anti-gamma-delta TCR antibody kept the sorting limited to alpha-beta TCR T cells.

This clonotype was sampled from a man aged 45-60 years who received an inactivated influenza vaccine. The input for sequencing was CD4+ T cells sorted from PBMCs, taken about 13 days after vaccination.

The CDR3 sequence is CASSPTAGGNQPQHF. CDR3 in DNA: TGTGCCAGCAGTCCAACAGCGGGGGGCAATCAGCCCCAGCATTTT. V usage is TRBV12-3 or TRBV12-4 and J usage is TRBJ1-5, with D perhaps matching TRBD1 (5 bases). Trimming removed 5 bases from V and 2 bases from J, with 13 bases in between. This CDR3 is 15 amino acids long.